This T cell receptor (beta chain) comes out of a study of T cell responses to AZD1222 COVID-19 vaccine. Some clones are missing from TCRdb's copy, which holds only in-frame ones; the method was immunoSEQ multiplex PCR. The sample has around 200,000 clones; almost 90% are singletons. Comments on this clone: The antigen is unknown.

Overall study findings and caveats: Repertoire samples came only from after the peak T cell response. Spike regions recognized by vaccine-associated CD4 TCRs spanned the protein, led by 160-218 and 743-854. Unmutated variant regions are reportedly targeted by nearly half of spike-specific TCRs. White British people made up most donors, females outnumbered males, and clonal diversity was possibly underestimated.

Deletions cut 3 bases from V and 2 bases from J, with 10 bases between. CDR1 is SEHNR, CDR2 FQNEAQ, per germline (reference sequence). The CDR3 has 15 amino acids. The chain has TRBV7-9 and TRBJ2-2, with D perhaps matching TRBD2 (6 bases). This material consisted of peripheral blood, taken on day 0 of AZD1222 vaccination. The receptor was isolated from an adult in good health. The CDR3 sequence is CASSLVRDNTGELFF. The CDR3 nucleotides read TGTGCCAGCAGCTTGGTGCGGGATAACACCGGGGAGCTGTTTTTT.